The 21 T cell receptor beta chains in this list originate from one sample, sequenced in a study of cytomegalovirus exposure and HLA in healthy donors. The PCR employed 60 Vbeta primers together with 13 Jbeta primers. Clones were sequenced by immunoSEQ multiplex PCR, and TCRdb holds only the in-frame ones, with some missing. The sample holds about 170,000 clones, about 81% seen once. Sequences were obtained from PBMCs. The receptors derive from a girl aged 2 to 9 in good health and CMV-seropositive.

The CDR3 sequence is CASSSPEGRHPDTQYF. CDR3 nucleotides: TGTGCCAGCAGCTCACCAGAAGGGAGGCATCCAGATACGCAGTATTTT. This chain joins TRBV7-4 and TRBJ2-3, with a possible D match to TRBD2 (6 bases). The V and J ends lost 4 bases and 4 bases respectively, with 18 bases between them. CDR1 is SGHVT, CDR2 SQSDAQ, per germline. CDR3 length: 16 amino acids.

The rearrangement uses TRBV30 and TRBJ1-2; tentatively, D is TRBD1 (6 bases). The CDR3 is 13 residues long. Trimming shortened V by 0 bases and J by 10 bases, and 15 bases separated the two germline ends. Germline V gene lookup returns CDR1 GTSNPN and CDR2 SVGIG (reference sequence). In DNA form, the CDR3 reads TGTGCCTGGAGTGTTGAGGGGGACCGGGACTACACCTTC. Translating gives CAWSVEGDRDYTF.

This sequence joins TRBV5-6 and TRBJ2-5, with 8 bases lining up with TRBD2. The J call may not be correct, given that the DNA end is closer to TRBJ2-7. This CDR3 is built from 14 residues. The germline CDR1 and CDR2 sequences are SGHDT and YYEEEE. The CDR3 loop reads CASSNLAGLYEQYF. The DNA for the CDR3 is TGTGCCAGCAGCAACTTAGCGGGGCTATACGAGCAGTACTTC.

This clone came up a few times. The rearrangement joins TRBV28 to TRBJ2-6; 7 bases agree with TRBD1. The CDR3 totals 17 residues. CDR1 MDHEN and CDR2 SYDVKM come from the germline V gene. The V gene end was trimmed by 6 bases and the J gene end by 0 bases; junction bases not matched to a gene: 8. Here the CDR3 reads CASSSRQGPSGANVLTF. Here the CDR3 DNA reads TGTGCCAGCAGCTCTAGACAGGGACCCTCTGGGGCCAACGTCCTGACTTTC.

V usage is TRBV4-1 and J usage is TRBJ1-3, with unresolved D. V lost 3 bases and J lost 0, with 12 bases in between. Per the germline V gene, CDR1 is MGHRA and CDR2 is YSYEKL. This CDR3 region has 16 residues. CDR3 in amino acids: CASSHLLTHSGNTIYF. Here the CDR3 DNA reads TGCGCCAGCAGCCACCTATTGACTCACTCTGGAAACACCATATATTTT.

The rearrangement uses TRBV18 and TRBJ1-1; D is perhaps TRBD1 (5 bases). The CDR3 is 14 residues long. Trimming took off 6 bases at V and 0 bases at J, with 11 bases between the two ends. Per the germline V gene, CDR1 is KGHSH and CDR2 is LQKENI. CDR3 amino acids: CASSLRQMNTEAFF. In DNA form, the CDR3 reads TGTGCCAGCTCCCTCAGACAGATGAACACTGAAGCTTTCTTT.

This clone appeared a single time. This chain joins TRBV29-1 and TRBJ1-1, with 7 bases matching TRBD1. Germline V gene data show CDR1 as SQVTM and CDR2 as ANQGSEA. The CDR3 is 13 residues long. J gave up 2 bases and V 7 bases, and 7 bases lay outside the gene matches. Here the CDR3 reads CSGRTGENTEAFF. The DNA for the CDR3 is TGCAGCGGAAGGACAGGAGAAAACACTGAAGCTTTCTTT.

The V and J genes are TRBV5-1 and TRBJ2-1; TRBD1 is a possible D gene (5 bases). The CDR3 is made up of 12 amino acids. V shed 3 bases and J shed 12 bases, with 13 bases lying between them. Germline V gene lookup returns CDR1 SGHRS and CDR2 YFSETQ. CDR3 residues: CASSSTAKTQFF. CDR3 bases: TGCGCCAGCAGCTCGACAGCCAAGACGCAGTTCTTC. The full variable domain, its missing parts supplied by reference TRBV5-1 and TRBJ2-1, is KAGVTQTPRYLIKTRGQQVTLSCSPISGHRSVSWYQQTPGQGLQFLFEYFSETQRNKGNFPGRFSGRQFSNSRSEMNVSTLELGDSALYLCASSSTAKTQFFGPGTRLTVL.

Of note for this clone: Germline and junction disagree at one end, which may indicate a read error. This rearrangement joins TRBV7-7 to TRBJ2-7; TRBD1 aligns across 7 bases. Germline V gives CDR1 SSHAT, CDR2 FNYEAQ (reference sequence). The CDR3 contains 14 residues. CDR3 sequence reads: CASSSDRMVYRSFF. The CDR3 nucleotides are TGTGCTAGCAGCTCGGACAGGATGGTCTACCGTAGTTTCTTC. Full variable domain (outside the CDR3, taken from reference TRBV7-7 and TRBJ2-7): GAGVSQSPRYKVTKRGQDVTLRCDPISSHATLYWYQQALGQGPEFLTYFNYEAQPDKSGLPSDRFSAERPEGSISTLTIQRTEQRDSAMYRCASSSDRMVYRSFFGPGTRLTVT.

V is TRBV5-1 and J is TRBJ2-2; TRBD1 is a possible D gene (5 bases). The CDR3 is 15 amino acids. V was clipped by 4 bases and J by 7 bases, with 17 bases between them. CDR1 is SGHRS and CDR2 is YFSETQ in the germline V gene. CDR3 nucleotides: TGCGCCAGCAGCGGGCAAGGGGCGAGTGGCGGGGAGCTGTTTTTT. It specifies CASSGQGASGGELFF.

The chain carries TRBV5-3 and TRBJ2-1, with 9 bases identical to TRBD2. TRBV5-3 belongs to the ORF category, with a function that is uncertain. This CDR3 region has 17 residues. V lost 6 bases and J lost 9; bases outside the gene matches: 19. CDR3 sequence: CARNARRVSGSFSEQFF. The CDR3 DNA reads as TGTGCCAGAAACGCTCGGAGGGTTAGCGGGAGTTTTAGTGAGCAGTTCTTC.

The chain recombines TRBV11-2 with TRBJ1-1; D not resolved. Trimming removed 5 bases at V and 0 bases at J, with 16 bases between. The CDR3 is 16 residues long. Germline V gene lookup returns CDR1 SGHAT and CDR2 FQNNGV. For the CDR3, the DNA is TGTGCCAGCAGCCTGGCCGGAACGGGAATGAACACTGAAGCTTTCTTT. This codes for CASSLAGTGMNTEAFF.

The chain joins TRBV29-1 to TRBJ2-1; 8 bases agree with TRBD2. The germline gives CDR1 SQVTM, CDR2 ANQGSEA. V trimming: 3 bases; J trimming: 1 base; junction bases outside the gene matches: 8. The CDR3 extends over 16 amino acids. The CDR3 nucleotides are TGCAGCGTTGAGGGCAGCGGGAGAGGGTCCTACAATGAGCAGTTCTTC. Its protein is CSVEGSGRGSYNEQFF.

This rearrangement joins TRBV4-1 to TRBJ1-1; 7 bases are a match to TRBD1. This CDR3 spans 16 amino acids. V shed 4 bases and J 4 bases; nucleotides not matched to a gene: 12. The V gene's germline CDR1 is MGHRA and CDR2 YSYEKL. CDR3 in amino acids: CASSRKIRDSLTEAFF. As DNA, the CDR3 is TGCGCCAGCAGCCGTAAAATACGGGACAGCCTCACTGAAGCTTTCTTT.

V usage is TRBV2 and J usage is TRBJ1-5; TRBD1 aligns across 10 bases. The CDR3 length is 15 residues. Germline assignment: CDR1 SNHLY and CDR2 FYNNEI. V lost 6 bases and J lost 6; bases outside the gene matches: 8. CDR3 protein: CASSFGQGGGQPQHF. CDR3 in DNA: TGTGCCAGCAGCTTCGGACAGGGGGGAGGTCAGCCCCAGCATTTT. Looking up the rest from reference TRBV2 and TRBJ1-5 gives the full variable domain: EPEVTQTPSHQVTQMGQEVILRCVPISNHLYFYWYRQILGQKVEFLVSFYNNEISEKSEIFDDQFSVERPDGSNFTLKIRSTKLEDSAMYFCASSFGQGGGQPQHFGDGTRLSIL.

This clone was seen a single time. The chain uses TRBV7-9 and TRBJ2-1; possible D gene TRBD2, 6 bases. Trimming removed 5 bases at V and 5 bases at J, with 19 bases between. Germline values: CDR1 SEHNR, CDR2 FQNEAQ (reference sequence). There are 16 residues in the CDR3. CDR3 nucleotides: TGTGCCAGCAGCCCTAGACGGCTAGCGATCCACAATGAGCAGTTCTTC. Its translation: CASSPRRLAIHNEQFF.

The V call is TRBV14, the J call TRBJ2-7; a weak D match, TRBD2 (5 bases). The CDR3 is 13 residues long. Trimming pared 1 base from V and 5 bases from J, leaving 9 bases between. Per germline, CDR1 SGHDN and CDR2 FVKESK. The CDR3 coding sequence is TGTGCCAGCAGCCAAGGTGCGGGCGACGAGCAGTACTTC. This codes for CASSQGAGDEQYF.

The rearrangement links TRBV2 to TRBJ1-5; TRBD1 is a possible D gene (6 bases). CDR3 length: 14 amino acids. Trimming left V 6 bases short and J 4 bases short, with 13 bases between. Germline V CDR1 and CDR2: SNHLY, FYNNEI. The CDR3 nucleotides read TGTGCCAGCAGAACGACAGGCCTTAATCAGCCCCAGCATTTT. It is translated as CASRTTGLNQPQHF. The whole variable domain, remainder taken from reference TRBV2 and TRBJ1-5, is EPEVTQTPSHQVTQMGQEVILRCVPISNHLYFYWYRQILGQKVEFLVSFYNNEISEKSEIFDDQFSVERPDGSNFTLKIRSTKLEDSAMYFCASRTTGLNQPQHFGDGTRLSIL.

Worth noting for this clone: The sample carries other DNA sequences with the same CDR3. The chain links TRBV19 to TRBJ2-3; 8 nucleotides line up with TRBD1. The V segment lost 6 bases and the J segment 4 bases; nucleotides outside the gene matches: 6. This CDR3 is built from 14 residues. Germline V gene lookup returns CDR1 LNHDA and CDR2 SQIVND (reference sequence). The DNA of the CDR3 is TGTGCCAGTAGACCGACAGGGGAGCCAGATACGCAGTATTTT. Protein sequence: CASRPTGEPDTQYF.

V and J are TRBV5-1 and TRBJ2-1, with D tentatively TRBD2 (6 bases). The CDR3 contains 14 residues. V was pared by 0 bases and J by 6 bases, with 10 bases between. Per the germline V gene, CDR1 is SGHRS and CDR2 is YFSETQ. Here the CDR3 DNA reads TGCGCCAGCAGCTTGGCCATGGGGGGCAATGAGCAGTTCTTC. Its translation is CASSLAMGGNEQFF.

This sequence joins TRBV28 and TRBJ2-7; D might be TRBD2 (5 bases). This CDR3 region has 15 residues. Germline-derived CDR1 and CDR2 are MDHEN and SYDVKM. The ends were cut back, 7 bases at V and 3 bases at J, with 19 bases in the middle. CDR3 sequence (DNA): TGTGCCAGCACCCCAGGCGACTACCGATTCTACGAGCAGTACTTC. Protein: CASTPGDYRFYEQYF.